This T cell receptor (beta chain) was profiled in a study of blood T cells in healthy people across ages. Sample-barcoded 5' priming and a J-beta primer mix drove a second PCR of roughly 6 to 12 cycles. Using its own MiXCR run on the 5' RACE reads, TCRdb lists one record per CDR3 protein. Of some 1.1 million distinct CDR3 sequences in the sample, roughly two fifths were seen once. This CDR3 has 12 residues. Germline V CDR1 and CDR2: DFQATT, SNEGSKA (reference sequence). Trimming stripped 6 bases from V and 7 bases from J, with 13 bases between. The J gene is TRBJ2-1, the V gene TRBV20-1; a weak D match, TRBD2 (6 bases). The clonotype originates from a man aged 18 to 30 in good health. Specimen: blood. CDR3 in DNA: TGCAGTGCCGCTTGGGGGGAGAATGAGCAGTTCTTC. Translating gives CSAAWGENEQFF.